Reported below is one T cell receptor (beta chain). This record comes from a study of T-cell reconstitution after alpha-beta-depleted transplantation in children. Researchers prepared the TCRbeta library using unique molecular identifiers, the study reports. TCRdb recomputed calls from the PCR reads with MiXCR, one row per CDR3 protein. In the table there are around 400,000 distinct CDR3 sequences, 11% of which are singletons. The germline V gene encodes CDR1 SGHDT and CDR2 YYEEEE. CDR3 size: 14 residues. Germline trimming cut 5 bases from V and 1 base from J; bases unmatched to any gene: 4. The clonotype originates from a human donor who donated a stem cell graft to a child with acute myeloid leukemia. The specimen was PBMCs from the stem cell graft donor, collected from the stem cell graft. This chain links TRBV5-6 with TRBJ2-5; 8 positions agree with TRBD1. In DNA, the CDR3 is TGTGCCAGCAGATGGACAGGGCTCCAAGAGACCCAGTACTTC. It encodes CASRWTGLQETQYF.